These 17 T cell receptor beta chains were all obtained from the same sample, sequenced in a study of lymphopenia after photon versus proton radiotherapy. Sequencing used immunoSEQ multiplex PCR; TCRdb keeps in-frame clones, though not all of them. This table has tens of thousands of clones, approximately 84% appearing once. Sequencing used peripheral blood, obtained from a patient treated with photon-based radiotherapy. The receptors were sampled from a man aged 35 to 55 with gastric cancer.

The genes are TRBV7-2 and TRBJ1-2; D unresolved. Germline V gives CDR1 SGHTA, CDR2 FQGNSA. The CDR3 spans 16 residues. V was pared by 5 bases and J by 4 bases, with 20 bases between. In DNA, the CDR3 is TGTGCCAGCAGCCCCCGGGTAGGACGATACCTCTATGGCTACACCTTC. Translating it yields CASSPRVGRYLYGYTF. The complete variable domain, with remaining parts taken from reference TRBV7-2 and TRBJ1-2, reads GAGVSQSPSNKVTEKGKDVELRCDPISGHTALYWYRQSLGQGLEFLIYFQGNSAPDKSGLPSDRFSAERTGGSVSTLTIQRTQQEDSAVYLCASSPRVGRYLYGYTFGSGTRLTVV.

The chain uses TRBV5-1 and TRBJ2-7, with D perhaps being TRBD1 or TRBD2 (6 bases each). The germline V gene has CDR1 SGHRS and CDR2 YFSETQ. V lost 7 bases and J lost 5, with 16 bases in between. The CDR3 has 13 residues. In nucleotides, the CDR3 is TGCGCCAGCTTAAATACGGGGGCCCACGAGCAGTACTTC. It translates to CASLNTGAHEQYF.

The rearrangement uses TRBV6-5 and TRBJ2-7; 12 bases line up with TRBD1. CDR1 and CDR2 from the germline V gene are MNHEY and SVGAGI. Trimming removed 5 bases from V and 5 bases from J; junction bases left unmatched: 7. This CDR3 has 15 residues. CDR3 nucleotide sequence: TGTGCCAGCAGTCGGACCGGGACAGGGGGCGACGAGCAGTACTTC. As protein: CASSRTGTGGDEQYF.

The J gene is TRBJ2-7, the V gene TRBV18; a possible D gene is TRBD1 (6 bases). Germline-derived CDR1 and CDR2 are KGHSH and LQKENI. This CDR3 has 18 residues. V was clipped by 2 bases and J by 0 bases, with 20 bases between them. The CDR3 is CASSPGSGGASSSYEQYF. CDR3 bases: TGTGCCAGCTCACCAGGGTCTGGGGGCGCATCTAGCTCCTACGAGCAGTACTTC.

The chain employs TRBV7-8 and TRBJ2-2; 7 nucleotides agree with TRBD1. V shed 6 bases and J 3 bases; nucleotides not matched to a gene: 1. CDR1 and CDR2 (germline): SGHVS, FQNEAQ. This CDR3 comprises 13 residues. Here the CDR3 reads CASRGQYTGELFF. The CDR3 DNA reads as TGTGCCAGCAGGGGACAGTACACCGGGGAGCTGTTTTTT.

The gene calls are TRBV4-2 and TRBJ2-1; weak D call: TRBD1 (6 bases). Germline V gene lookup returns CDR1 LGHNA and CDR2 YNFKEQ. The V and J ends lost 0 bases and 12 bases respectively, with 12 bases between them. This CDR3 has 13 amino acids. The DNA for the CDR3 is TGTGCCAGCAGCCAAGATACGGACAGCCCGCAGTTCTTC. It yields the protein CASSQDTDSPQFF.

This clone was seen a few times. The rearrangement links TRBV7-2 to TRBJ1-2; possibly TRBD1 for D (5 bases). Trimming shortened V by 5 bases and J by 8 bases, and 15 bases separated the two germline ends. Looked up from germline, CDR1 is SGHTA and CDR2 is FQGNSA. The CDR3 is made up of 13 amino acids. CDR3 protein: CASSAGAGSGYTF. The CDR3, as DNA: TGTGCCAGCAGCGCAGGCGCAGGGAGCGGCTACACCTTC.

The chain has TRBV7-9 and TRBJ1-2; D is perhaps TRBD1 (6 bases). The V end was cut by 1 base, the J end by 3 bases, with 12 bases between. Germline V gene lookup returns CDR1 SEHNR and CDR2 FQNEAQ (reference sequence). This CDR3 is built from 15 residues. The CDR3 DNA reads TGTGCCAGCAGCTTAGGGCACCGGACAGACTATGGCTACACCTTC. This codes for CASSLGHRTDYGYTF.

This sequence joins TRBV7-2 and TRBJ2-7; no firm D call. From germline, CDR1 is SGHTA and CDR2 FQGNSA. This CDR3 has 14 residues. Trimming took off 5 bases at V and 3 bases at J, with 14 bases between the two ends. The CDR3 sequence is CASSPDGAGYEQYF. Here the CDR3 DNA reads TGTGCCAGCAGCCCGGATGGAGCCGGCTACGAGCAGTACTTC.

The chain has TRBV2 and TRBJ2-4; D is possibly TRBD1 (5 bases). This CDR3 contains 15 residues. The V gene lost 5 bases and the J gene lost 7 bases, with 18 bases spanning the gap. Germline V gene data show CDR1 as SNHLY and CDR2 as FYNNEI. The CDR3 nucleotides read TGTGCCAGCAGTCGTTCAGGGTCGGAGAGGAACATTCAGTACTTC. Translated, it gives CASSRSGSERNIQYF.

The rearrangement uses TRBV9 and TRBJ1-4; maybe TRBD1 (6 bases). Germline CDR1 is SGDLS and CDR2 is YYNGEE. Trimming removed 0 bases from V and 5 bases from J, with 11 bases in between. The CDR3 runs 15 residues. The CDR3 DNA is TGTGCCAGCAGCGTAGGACAGGTGGCGAATGAAAAACTGTTTTTT. Its translation is CASSVGQVANEKLFF.

The chain uses TRBV4-1 and TRBJ1-1; no reliable D call. Trimming removed 3 bases from V and 1 base from J, with 3 bases in between. The CDR3 consists of 12 residues. The germline V gene has CDR1 MGHRA and CDR2 YSYEKL. CDR3 in amino acids: CASSQGNTEAFF. In nucleotides, the CDR3 is TGCGCCAGCAGCCAGGGGAACACTGAAGCTTTCTTT.

The chain links TRBV29-1 to TRBJ1-2, with TRBD1 matching 8 bases. Trimming removed 7 bases from V and 4 bases from J; junction bases left unmatched: 8. In germline, CDR1 is SQVTM, CDR2 ANQGSEA. The CDR3 runs to 13 residues. The CDR3 here is CSGQGAAGYGYTF. CDR3 bases: TGCAGCGGCCAGGGGGCCGCAGGCTATGGCTACACCTTC.

CDR3 DNA sequence: TGTGCCAGCACAGAAGAATCTTCCCGCGACAATGAGCAGTTCTTC. It encodes CASTEESSRDNEQFF. This rearrangement joins TRBV18 to TRBJ2-1; no definite D call. The CDR3 consists of 15 residues. Between the trimmed V and J ends, which lost 8 bases and 5 bases, there was a span of 19 bases. The germline CDR1 and CDR2 sequences are KGHSH and LQKENI.

The J gene is TRBJ1-2, the V gene TRBV6-5; D ambiguous. Between the trimmed V and J ends, which lost 2 bases and 4 bases, there was a span of 11 bases. In germline, CDR1 is MNHEY, CDR2 SVGAGI. The CDR3 has 14 residues. The CDR3 spells CASSYNDLFYGYTF. DNA for the CDR3: TGTGCCAGCAGTTACAACGACCTTTTCTATGGCTACACCTTC.

The V and J genes are TRBV13 and TRBJ2-3; D could derive from TRBD1 or TRBD2 (6 bases each). The CDR3 has 14 amino acids. V dropped 5 bases and J dropped 5 bases, with 14 bases sitting between them. In germline, CDR1 is PRHDT, CDR2 FYEKMQ (reference sequence). The CDR3 DNA is TGTGCCAGCAGCCTCCCAGGGGAGGAAGATACGCAGTATTTT. As protein: CASSLPGEEDTQYF.

V is TRBV18 and J is TRBJ1-6; tentative D call: TRBD1 (6 bases). Germline V lookup: CDR1 KGHSH, CDR2 LQKENI. V was clipped by 2 bases and J by 0 bases, with 17 bases between them. The CDR3 has 19 amino acids. CDR3 sequence (DNA): TGTGCCAGCTCACCAATAGCCGGACAGAGTTTCTCCTATAATTCACCCCTCCACTTT. This encodes CASSPIAGQSFSYNSPLHF.